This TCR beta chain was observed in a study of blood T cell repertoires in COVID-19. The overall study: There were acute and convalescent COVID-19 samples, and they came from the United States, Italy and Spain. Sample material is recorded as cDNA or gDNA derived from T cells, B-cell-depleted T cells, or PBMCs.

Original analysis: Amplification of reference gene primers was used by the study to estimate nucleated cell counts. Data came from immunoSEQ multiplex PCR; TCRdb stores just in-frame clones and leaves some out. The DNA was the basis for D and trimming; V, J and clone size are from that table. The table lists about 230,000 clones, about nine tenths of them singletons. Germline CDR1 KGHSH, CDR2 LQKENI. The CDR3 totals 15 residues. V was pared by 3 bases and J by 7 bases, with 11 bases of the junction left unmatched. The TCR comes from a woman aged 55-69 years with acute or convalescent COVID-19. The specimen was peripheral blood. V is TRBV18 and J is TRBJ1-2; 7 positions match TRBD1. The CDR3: CASSPIDSGGGGYTF. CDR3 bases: TGTGCCAGCTCACCCATTGATTCAGGGGGAGGTGGCTACACCTTC.